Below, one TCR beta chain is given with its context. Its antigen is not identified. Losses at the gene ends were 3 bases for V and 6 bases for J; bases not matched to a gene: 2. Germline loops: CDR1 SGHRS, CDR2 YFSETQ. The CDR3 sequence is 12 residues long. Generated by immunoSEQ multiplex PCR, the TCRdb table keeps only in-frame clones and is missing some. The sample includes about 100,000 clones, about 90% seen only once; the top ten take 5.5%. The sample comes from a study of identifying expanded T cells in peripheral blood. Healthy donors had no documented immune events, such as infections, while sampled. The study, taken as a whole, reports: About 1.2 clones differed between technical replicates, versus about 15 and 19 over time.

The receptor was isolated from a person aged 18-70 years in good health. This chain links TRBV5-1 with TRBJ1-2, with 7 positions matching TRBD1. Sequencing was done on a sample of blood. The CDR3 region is CASSYGQDGYTF. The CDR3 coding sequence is TGCGCCAGCAGCTACGGACAGGATGGCTACACCTTC. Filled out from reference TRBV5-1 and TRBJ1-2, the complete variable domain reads KAGVTQTPRYLIKTRGQQVTLSCSPISGHRSVSWYQQTPGQGLQFLFEYFSETQRNKGNFPGRFSGRQFSNSRSEMNVSTLELGDSALYLCASSYGQDGYTFGSGTRLTVV.